The 10 T cell receptor beta chains below were found in one sample sequenced in a study of blood T cell repertoires in COVID-19. The data were produced by immunoSEQ multiplex PCR, yet TCRdb's version contains in-frame clones alone and is incomplete. The table has approximately 330,000 clones, roughly 90% seen once. The sample consisted of peripheral blood. The receptor set was obtained from a woman in her fifties or sixties with active or convalescent COVID-19.

The rearrangement links TRBV7-2 to TRBJ2-1; 7 bases are a match to TRBD2. Germline V gene lookup returns CDR1 SGHTA and CDR2 FQGNSA. The CDR3 spans 15 residues. V lost 5 bases and J lost 5; bases outside the gene matches: 9. CDR3 sequence reads: CASSLREGAHNEQFF. The CDR3, as DNA: TGTGCCAGCAGCCTAAGGGAGGGAGCCCACAATGAGCAGTTCTTC.

The chain links TRBV4-1 to TRBJ1-2, with TRBD1 matching over 10 bases. V was clipped by 4 bases and J by 5 bases; unmatched bases: 10. CDR3 length equals 16 residues. Per the germline V gene, CDR1 is MGHRA and CDR2 is YSYEKL. In DNA form, the CDR3 reads TGCGCCAGCAGCCTGGGGACAGGGGTTTTGGTGTATGGCTACACCTTC. Its translation is CASSLGTGVLVYGYTF.

V is TRBV5-4 and J is TRBJ1-2; perhaps TRBD1 as D (5 bases). V shed 0 bases and J shed 8 bases, with 14 bases lying between them. This CDR3 has 14 residues. The germline gives CDR1 SGHNT, CDR2 YYREEE (reference sequence). CDR3 amino acids: CASSLGWGAGGYTF. The CDR3 bases are TGTGCCAGCAGCTTGGGGTGGGGCGCAGGGGGCTACACCTTC.

This clone showed up just a few times. V and J are TRBV4-1 and TRBJ1-2, with 7 bases aligning to TRBD1. Germline lookup yields CDR1 MGHRA and CDR2 YSYEKL. The CDR3 spans 15 residues. The V segment lost 0 bases and the J segment 4 bases; nucleotides outside the gene matches: 5. The CDR3 DNA reads as TGCGCCAGCAGCCAAGACGAGGGGGCGCCCTATGGCTACACCTTC. Translated, it gives CASSQDEGAPYGYTF.

The rearrangement uses TRBV19 and TRBJ2-1; D call uncertain. CDR1 is LNHDA, CDR2 SQIVND, per germline (reference sequence). The length of the CDR3 is 14 residues. Deletions cut 1 base from V and 9 bases from J, with 13 bases between. For the CDR3, the DNA is TGTGCCAGTAGTATAGTGGCTAGTACCGGTGAGCAGTTCTTC. This encodes CASSIVASTGEQFF.

The CDR3 nucleotides are TGTGCCAGCAGCTTATGGTCGAGGGAGGGAAATACGCAGTATTTT. Translation: CASSLWSREGNTQYF. The rearrangement links TRBV7-9 to TRBJ2-3, with 7 bases fitting TRBD2. The V gene end was trimmed by 2 bases and the J gene end by 7 bases; junction bases not matched to a gene: 9. CDR1 and CDR2 (germline): SEHNR, FQNEAQ (reference sequence). This CDR3 contains 15 residues. Supplemented by reference TRBV7-9 and TRBJ2-3, the full variable domain reads DTGVSQNPRHKITKRGQNVTFRCDPISEHNRLYWYRQTLGQGPEFLTYFQNEAQLEKSRLLSDRFSAERPKGSFSTLEIQRTEQGDSAMYLCASSLWSREGNTQYFGPGTRLTVL.

This clone came up a few times. J is TRBJ2-2 and V is TRBV6-6; 11 nucleotides align to TRBD1. CDR1 is MNHNY and CDR2 is SVGAGI in the germline V gene (reference sequence). This CDR3 spans 15 amino acids. V lost 7 bases and J lost 5; bases outside the gene matches: 6. CDR3 in DNA: TGTGCCAGCATTAGGGACAGGGGGGAAACCGGGGAGCTGTTTTTT. Its protein product is CASIRDRGETGELFF.

In the case of this clone: A read error may be the cause here, since a much bigger clone is one base away. The chain carries TRBV7-2 and TRBJ1-3; D is undetermined. The germline V gene has CDR1 SGHTA and CDR2 FQGNSA. The germline V and J ends were trimmed by 5 bases and 2 bases, with 4 bases remaining between them. CDR3 length: 12 amino acids. In DNA, the CDR3 is TGTGCCAGCAGCCCAACTGGAAACACCATATATTTT. Translated, it gives CASSPTGNTIYF. Variable domain in full (rest from reference TRBV7-2 and TRBJ1-3): GAGVSQSPSNKVTEKGKDVELRCDPISGHTALYWYRQSLGQGLEFLIYFQGNSAPDKSGLPSDRFSAERTGGSVSTLTIQRTQQEDSAVYLCASSPTGNTIYFGEGSWLTVV.

This chain uses TRBV10-3 with TRBJ2-2; D unresolved. The CDR3 contains 14 residues. Trimming left V 2 bases short and J 1 base short, with 5 bases between. Germline CDR1 ENHRY, CDR2 SYGVKD. Written as DNA, the CDR3 is TGTGCCATCAGTGAGCGAGGGAACACCGGGGAGCTGTTTTTT. Its translation is CAISERGNTGELFF.

This clone occurred once. This chain connects TRBV28 to TRBJ1-2; D call uncertain. Trimming left V 6 bases short and J 4 bases short, with 15 bases between. The germline V gene encodes CDR1 MDHEN and CDR2 SYDVKM. The CDR3 runs to 14 residues. The CDR3: CASRPGPLFYGYTF. The CDR3 region has the DNA TGTGCCAGCAGACCGGGTCCGCTCTTCTATGGCTACACCTTC.